This TCR beta chain was found in a study of blood T cell repertoires in COVID-19. The wider study: Samples came from the United States, Italy and Spain, spanning acute and convalescent COVID-19. The analysed material was cDNA or gDNA that came from T cells, B-cell-depleted T cells, or PBMCs.

The table lists this clone with many counts. Original analysis: Amplified reference gene primers provided the basis for estimating nucleated cell counts. TCRdb's table, derived via immunoSEQ multiplex PCR, lists solely in-frame clones and lacks some. That table supplies the V and J calls and clone size; D and trimming were determined from the DNA. The table shows about 200,000 clones, with 70% to 85% occurring only once. This CDR3 comprises 14 residues. The germline gives CDR1 SGHRS, CDR2 YFSETQ. Trimming took 2 bases from V and 5 from J; bases not matched to a gene: 5. This rearrangement joins TRBV5-1 to TRBJ1-1; TRBD1 aligns across 8 bases. Sequenced input: peripheral blood. This TCR came from a human donor in a cohort sampled during active COVID-19. The DNA for the CDR3 is TGCGCCAGCAGCTTAACAGGGGGGACGACTGAAGCTTTCTTT. Residues: CASSLTGGTTEAFF.